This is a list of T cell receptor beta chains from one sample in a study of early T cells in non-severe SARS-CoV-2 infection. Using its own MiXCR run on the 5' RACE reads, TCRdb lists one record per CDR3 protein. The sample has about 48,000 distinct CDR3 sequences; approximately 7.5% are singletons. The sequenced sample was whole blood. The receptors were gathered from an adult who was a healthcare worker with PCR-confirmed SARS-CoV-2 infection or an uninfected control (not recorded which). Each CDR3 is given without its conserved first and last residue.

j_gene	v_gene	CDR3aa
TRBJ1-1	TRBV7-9	ASSLGLGEYNEAF
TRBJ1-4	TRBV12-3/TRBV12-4	ASSFRGDGEKLF
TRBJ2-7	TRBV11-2	ASSYYRDRAYEQY
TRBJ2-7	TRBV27	ASSPQGLGEQY
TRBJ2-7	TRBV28	ASSSTYEQY
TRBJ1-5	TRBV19	ASSIDLDSSNQPQH
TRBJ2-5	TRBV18	ASSQGQGQETQY
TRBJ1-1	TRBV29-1	SVGRWNTEAF
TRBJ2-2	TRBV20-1	SVEGAGGELF
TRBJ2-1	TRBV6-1	ASSERKGIKNEQF
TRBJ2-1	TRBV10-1	ASSLNGEQF
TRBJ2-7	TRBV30	AWSVTAYEQY
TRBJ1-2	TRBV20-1	SARARTASNGYT
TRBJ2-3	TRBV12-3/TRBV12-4	ASGGPVMTDTQY
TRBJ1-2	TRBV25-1	ASSVQGAYGYT
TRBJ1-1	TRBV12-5	ASGLTGDTEAF
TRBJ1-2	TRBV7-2	ASSLETVGYGYT
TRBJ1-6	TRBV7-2	ASSLVKGGSSPLH
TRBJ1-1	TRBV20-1	SARPNRGATEAF
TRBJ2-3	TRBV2	ASSLADTQY
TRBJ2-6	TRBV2	ASSELLSGANVLT
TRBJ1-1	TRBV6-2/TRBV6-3	ASSGVGETTEAF
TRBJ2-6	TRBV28	ASSFRQGLKSGANVLT
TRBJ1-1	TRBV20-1	SAREAGNTEAF
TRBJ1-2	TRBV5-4	ASSSGAYGYT
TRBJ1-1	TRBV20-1	SASGRANTEAF
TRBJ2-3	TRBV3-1	ASSQAGGSTDTQY
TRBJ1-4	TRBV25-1	ASKGTTAEKLF
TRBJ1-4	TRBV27	ASSSSGKGEEKLF
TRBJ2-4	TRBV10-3	AISESSAQNIQY